The rows below give T cell receptor beta chains drawn from one sample of a study of blood T cell repertoires in COVID-19. Assay: immunoSEQ multiplex PCR; the TCRdb copy retains only in-frame clones and omits some. Of roughly 100,000 clones listed, around 84% are singletons. Sequencing used peripheral blood. The receptors shown here come from a human donor in a cohort sampled during active COVID-19. Each CDR3 is given with its conserved first and last residue. D genes are given only for firm matches. Only some rows state a clone size, as once, few, many or a class for expanded clones.

clone size	V gene	J gene	D gene	CDR3 protein	CDR3 DNA
.	TRBV11-2	TRBJ2-5	.	CASSPTRAETQYF	TGTGCCAGCAGCCCGACTAGAGCGGAGACCCAGTACTTC
.	TRBV27	TRBJ2-7	.	CASSLQETYEQYF	TGTGCCAGCAGTTTACAGGAAACCTACGAGCAGTACTTC
.	TRBV19	TRBJ1-1	.	CASSGLGGANTEAFF	TGTGCCAGTAGTGGCCTAGGGGGGGCGAACACTGAAGCTTTCTTT
.	TRBV5-5	TRBJ2-7	TRBD1	CASSIGQGVAYEQYF	TGTGCCAGCAGCATTGGACAGGGGGTCGCCTACGAGCAGTACTTC
.	TRBV2	TRBJ2-5	.	CASTRTVQETQYF	TGTGCCAGCACCCGGACAGTTCAAGAGACCCAGTACTTC
once	TRBV7-2	TRBJ2-4	TRBD1	CASSPRTGTNIQYF	TGTGCCAGCAGTCCTCGGACAGGGACAAACATTCAGTACTTC
.	TRBV4-3	TRBJ2-3	TRBD1	CASSQRPGTGGRTDTQYF	TGCGCCAGCAGCCAGAGGCCCGGGACAGGGGGACGCACAGATACGCAGTATTTT
.	TRBV15	TRBJ2-7	.	CATSKDRPYEQYF	TGTGCCACCAGCAAGGACAGACCCTACGAGCAGTACTTC
.	TRBV5-1	TRBJ1-5	TRBD1	CASSPTGMEQPQHF	TGCGCCAGCAGCCCGACAGGGATGGAGCAGCCCCAGCATTTT
.	TRBV28	TRBJ2-4	TRBD1	CASRGQGFVDIQYF	TGTGCCAGCCGGGGACAGGGGTTTGTGGACATTCAGTACTTC
.	TRBV5-1	TRBJ1-2	.	CASTTGLGNYGYTF	TGCGCCAGCACTACGGGACTCGGCAACTATGGCTACACCTTC
few	TRBV19	TRBJ2-7	.	CASKPGHTTYEQYF	TGTGCCAGTAAGCCGGGACACACTACCTACGAGCAGTACTTC
.	TRBV9	TRBJ1-2	.	CASSVVGEGGGYTF	TGTGCCAGCAGCGTAGTGGGGGAGGGCGGTGGCTACACCTTC
.	TRBV6-5	TRBJ2-7	.	CASSYPGTYEQYF	TGTGCCAGCAGTTACCCAGGGACATACGAGCAGTACTTC
.	TRBV4-3	TRBJ2-6	TRBD1	CASSQDPPGGLNSGANVLTF	TGCGCCAGCAGCCAAGATCCCCCAGGGGGCTTGAACTCTGGGGCCAACGTCCTGACTTTC
.	TRBV13	TRBJ1-5	TRBD1	CASSLGGQGNQPQHF	TGTGCCAGCAGCTTAGGGGGACAGGGTAATCAGCCCCAGCATTTT
.	TRBV6-5	TRBJ1-5	.	CASRVTRSSNQPQHF	TGTGCCAGCAGGGTGACACGGTCTAGCAATCAGCCCCAGCATTTT
.	TRBV15	TRBJ1-6	TRBD1	CATSLKVGTGNSPLHF	TGTGCCACCAGCCTTAAAGTGGGGACAGGGAATTCACCCCTCCACTTT
.	TRBV3-1/TRBV3-2	TRBJ2-4	TRBD1	CASSPWTGTKNIQYF	TGTGCCAGCAGCCCGTGGACAGGGACCAAAAACATTCAGTACTTC
.	TRBV11-3	TRBJ1-2	TRBD1	CASSTSGTGVGARYGYTF	TGTGCCAGCAGCACCTCCGGGACAGGGGTGGGTGCGAGGTATGGCTACACCTTC
.	TRBV5-4	TRBJ1-1	TRBD1	CASSEPQGGRTEAFF	TGTGCCAGCAGCGAACCACAGGGGGGTCGCACTGAAGCTTTCTTT
.	TRBV7-9	TRBJ2-7	.	CASSLDSGPLYF	TGTGCCAGCAGCTTAGACAGCGGCCCTTTGTACTTC
once	TRBV27	TRBJ1-2	.	CASSLSGGAKGYGYTF	TGTGCCAGCAGTTTATCGGGGGGGGCCAAGGGTTATGGCTACACCTTC
.	TRBV2	TRBJ1-5	.	CASSRTSGGQPQHF	TGTGCCAGCAGCCGCACTAGCGGGGGTCAGCCCCAGCATTTT
.	TRBV6-1	TRBJ2-2	.	CASSEPGGTGELFF	TGTGCCAGCAGTGAACCCGGGGGCACCGGGGAGCTGTTTTTT
.	TRBV4-1	TRBJ1-1	.	CASSQAAGTEAFF	TGCGCCAGCAGCCAAGCGGCGGGCACTGAAGCTTTCTTT
few	TRBV5-1	TRBJ1-2	TRBD1	CASSKGQGEGYTF	TGCGCCAGCAGCAAAGGACAGGGCGAGGGCTACACCTTC
.	TRBV6-5	TRBJ2-3	TRBD2	CASRRGFGDTQYF	TGTGCCAGCAGGCGGGGGTTTGGAGATACGCAGTATTTT
.	TRBV19	TRBJ2-1	.	CASSIALGLGNEQFF	TGTGCCAGTAGTATAGCGCTGGGGCTTGGCAATGAGCAGTTCTTC
.	TRBV6-5	TRBJ2-1	TRBD2	CASSFHGLAVANEQFF	TGTGCCAGCAGTTTCCATGGACTAGCGGTAGCCAATGAGCAGTTCTTC
.	TRBV7-2	TRBJ2-5	.	CASSLNRQETQYF	TGTGCCAGCAGCTTAAATAGACAAGAGACCCAGTACTTC
.	TRBV11-3	TRBJ1-3	.	CASSLARNSGNTIYF	TGTGCCAGCAGCTTAGCTAGAAACTCTGGAAACACCATATATTTT
.	TRBV6-5	TRBJ1-1	.	CASTHDRRNTEAFF	TGTGCCAGCACCCACGACAGGCGGAACACTGAAGCTTTCTTT
.	TRBV18	TRBJ1-1	.	CASSPQGGGTEAFF	TGTGCCAGCTCACCACAGGGGGGGGGCACTGAAGCTTTCTTT
.	TRBV5-1	TRBJ2-7	TRBD1	CASSPRTGAHEQYF	TGCGCCAGCAGCCCCAGGACAGGGGCCCACGAGCAGTACTTC
.	TRBV19	TRBJ2-6	.	CATQSGFGANVLTF	TGTGCCACCCAAAGCGGGTTCGGGGCCAACGTCCTGACTTTC
few	TRBV5-1	TRBJ2-2	.	CASSGGSWTGELFF	TGCGCCAGCAGCGGAGGGTCATGGACCGGGGAGCTGTTTTTT
.	TRBV2	TRBJ2-7	.	CASSEGRGDFYEQYF	TGTGCCAGCAGTGAGGGCAGGGGGGACTTCTACGAGCAGTACTTC
.	TRBV7-6	TRBJ2-5	TRBD1	CASSFGQGRFWETQYF	TGTGCCAGCAGCTTTGGACAGGGGCGGTTTTGGGAGACCCAGTACTTC
.	TRBV6-2/TRBV6-3	TRBJ2-7	TRBD1	CASSYSGTGAIYEQYF	TGTGCCAGCAGTTACTCCGGGACAGGGGCTATCTACGAGCAGTACTTC
.	TRBV18	TRBJ1-3	.	CASSQDSQGSGNTIYF	TGTGCCAGCTCACAAGATTCTCAGGGGTCCGGAAACACCATATATTTT
.	TRBV9	TRBJ2-1	TRBD1	CASSARQGSYNEQFF	TGTGCCAGCAGCGCACGACAGGGCTCCTACAATGAGCAGTTCTTC
.	TRBV7-2	TRBJ2-2	.	CASFERNTGELFF	TGTGCCAGCTTTGAGCGGAACACCGGGGAGCTGTTTTTT
once	TRBV6-4	TRBJ1-1	TRBD1	CASRQGFGTEAFF	TGTGCCAGTCGACAGGGTTTTGGCACTGAAGCTTTCTTT
once	TRBV11-3	TRBJ2-5	TRBD1	CASSRQGGETQYF	TGTGCCAGCAGCAGACAGGGTGGGGAGACCCAGTACTTC
.	TRBV18	TRBJ2-2	TRBD1	CASSPGPGTGTNTGELFF	TGTGCCAGCTCACCAGGTCCCGGGACAGGGACCAACACCGGGGAGCTGTTTTTT
once	TRBV5-1	TRBJ2-3	TRBD2	CASTIAGSTDTQYF	TGCGCCAGCACCATAGCGGGGAGCACAGATACGCAGTATTTT
.	TRBV24-1	TRBJ2-7	.	CATVLEQYF	TGTGCCACCGTACTCGAGCAGTACTTC
.	TRBV20-1	TRBJ2-1	TRBD2	CSASGRTSVWEQFF	TGCAGTGCTAGTGGGAGGACTAGCGTTTGGGAGCAGTTCTTC
few	TRBV7-2	TRBJ1-6	.	CASSLGLAYSPLHF	TGTGCCAGCAGCTTAGGATTGGCATATTCACCCCTCCACTTT
.	TRBV5-3	TRBJ2-7	.	CARSLPLSRTGPYEQYF	TGTGCCAGAAGCTTGCCTTTGTCTCGCACGGGTCCATACGAGCAGTACTTC
.	TRBV2	TRBJ2-1	TRBD2	CASGVPAGGLSYNEQFF	TGTGCCAGCGGGGTCCCAGCGGGGGGCCTCTCCTACAATGAGCAGTTCTTC